This T cell receptor beta chain was recorded in a study of blood T cells in healthy people across ages. Study-level findings and limits: Older age coincided with a roughly linear decline in TCR beta diversity per million T cells.

The use of a sample-barcoded 5' primer and a J-beta primer mix characterized a second PCR of about 7 to 12 cycles. Each cDNA molecule carried a tag from a template-switch adaptor that contained 12 random nucleotides. TCRdb re-derived calls from the 5' RACE reads in MiXCR, one entry per CDR3 protein. This sample has approximately 800,000 distinct CDR3 sequences, with about 62% found just once. As regards this clonotype: Its target is not known.

Per the germline V gene, CDR1 is MNHEY and CDR2 is SMNVEV (reference sequence). V was cut by 2 bases and J by 5 bases, with 19 bases left in between. The CDR3 runs to 17 residues. The sample consisted of blood. The chain uses TRBV27 and TRBJ1-5; perhaps TRBD1 as D (6 bases). The sequence was collected from a man aged 25-40 years in good health. CDR3 coding DNA: TGTGCCAGCAGTTTAAGGTGGGGGAGGGGGAGAGATCAGCCCCAGCATTTT. Protein: CASSLRWGRGRDQPQHF.